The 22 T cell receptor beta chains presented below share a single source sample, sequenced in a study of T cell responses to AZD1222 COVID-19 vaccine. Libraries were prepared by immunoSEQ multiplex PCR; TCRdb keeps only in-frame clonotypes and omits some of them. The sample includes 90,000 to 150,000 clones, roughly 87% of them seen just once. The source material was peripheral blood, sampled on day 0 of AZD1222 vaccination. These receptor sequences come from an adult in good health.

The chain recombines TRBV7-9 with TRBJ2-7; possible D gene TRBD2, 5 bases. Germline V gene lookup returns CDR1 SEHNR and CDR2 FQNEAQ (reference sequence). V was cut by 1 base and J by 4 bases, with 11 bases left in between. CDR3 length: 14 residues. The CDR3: CASSLGEGSYEQYF. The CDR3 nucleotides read TGTGCCAGCAGCTTAGGCGAAGGGAGTTACGAGCAGTACTTC.

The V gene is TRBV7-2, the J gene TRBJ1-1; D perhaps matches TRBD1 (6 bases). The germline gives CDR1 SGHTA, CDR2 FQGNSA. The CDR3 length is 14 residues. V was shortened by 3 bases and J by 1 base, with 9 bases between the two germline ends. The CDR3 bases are TGTGCCAGCAGCTTCTCCAGGGGGAACACTGAAGCTTTCTTT. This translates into CASSFSRGNTEAFF.

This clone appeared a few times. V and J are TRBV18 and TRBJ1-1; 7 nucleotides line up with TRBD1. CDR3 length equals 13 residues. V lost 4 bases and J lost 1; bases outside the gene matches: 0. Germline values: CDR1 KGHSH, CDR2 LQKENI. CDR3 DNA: TGTGCCAGCTCACGGGACAGGAACACTGAAGCTTTCTTT. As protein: CASSRDRNTEAFF.

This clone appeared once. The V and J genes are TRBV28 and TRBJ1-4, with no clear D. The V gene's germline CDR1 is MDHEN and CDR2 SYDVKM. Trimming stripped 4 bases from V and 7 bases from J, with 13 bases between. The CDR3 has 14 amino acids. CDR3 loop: CASSSPGIPEKLFF. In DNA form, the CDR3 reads TGTGCCAGCAGTTCCCCGGGGATTCCTGAAAAACTGTTTTTT.

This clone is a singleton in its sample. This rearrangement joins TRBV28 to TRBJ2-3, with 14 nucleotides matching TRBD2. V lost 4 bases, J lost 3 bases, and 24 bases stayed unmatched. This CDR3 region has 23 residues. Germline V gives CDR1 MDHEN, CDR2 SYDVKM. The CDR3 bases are TGTGCCAGCAGTTCAGGGGGGGTGGGAAATCGTCCCGGGACTAGCGGGAGAACAGATACGCAGTATTTT. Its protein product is CASSSGGVGNRPGTSGRTDTQYF.

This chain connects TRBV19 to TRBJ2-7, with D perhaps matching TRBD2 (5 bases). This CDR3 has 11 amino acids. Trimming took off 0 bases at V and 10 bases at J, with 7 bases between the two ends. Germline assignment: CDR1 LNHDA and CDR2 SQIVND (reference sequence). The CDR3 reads CASSIETKQYF. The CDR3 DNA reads TGTGCCAGTAGTATAGAGACTAAACAGTACTTC.

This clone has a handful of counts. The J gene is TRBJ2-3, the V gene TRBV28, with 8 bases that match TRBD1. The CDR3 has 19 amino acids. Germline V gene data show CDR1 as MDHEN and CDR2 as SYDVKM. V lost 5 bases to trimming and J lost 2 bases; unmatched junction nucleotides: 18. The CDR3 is CASSVVPGGGRIVTDTQYF. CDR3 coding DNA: TGTGCCAGCAGTGTGGTCCCAGGGGGCGGCCGGATTGTCACAGATACGCAGTATTTT. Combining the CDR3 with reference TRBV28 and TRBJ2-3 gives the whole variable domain DVKVTQSSRYLVKRTGEKVFLECVQDMDHENMFWYRQDPGLGLRLIYFSYDVKMKEKGDIPEGYSVSREKKERFSLILESASTNQTSMYLCASSVVPGGGRIVTDTQYFGPGTRLTVL.

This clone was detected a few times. The CDR3 nucleotides are TGTGCCAGCAGTTTAAACAGAAAGAATTCACCCCTCCACTTT. It encodes CASSLNRKNSPLHF. This chain connects TRBV27 to TRBJ1-6, with D unresolved. The CDR3 consists of 14 residues. Germline CDR1 MNHEY, CDR2 SMNVEV (reference sequence). The germline V and J ends were trimmed by 2 bases and 7 bases, with 9 bases remaining between them.

In nucleotides, the CDR3 is TGTGCTAGCTGCCGGACTAGAGGGGAGACCCAGTACTTC. This codes for CASCRTRGETQYF. The chain combines TRBV7-7 with TRBJ2-5; TRBD2 aligns across 7 bases. This CDR3 is 13 amino acids long. Germline CDR1 and CDR2: SSHAT and FNYEAQ (reference sequence).

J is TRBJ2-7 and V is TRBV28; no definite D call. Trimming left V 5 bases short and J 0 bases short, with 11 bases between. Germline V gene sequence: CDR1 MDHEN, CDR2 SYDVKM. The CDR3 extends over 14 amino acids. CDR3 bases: TGTGCCAGCAGTACGTCAAGTAACTCCTACGAGCAGTACTTC. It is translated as CASSTSSNSYEQYF.

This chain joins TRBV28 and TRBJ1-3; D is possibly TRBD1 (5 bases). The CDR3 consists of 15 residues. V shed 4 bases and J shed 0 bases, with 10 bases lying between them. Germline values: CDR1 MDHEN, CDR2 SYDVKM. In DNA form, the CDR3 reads TGTGCCAGCAGTTGGGGACCGACCTCTGGAAACACCATATATTTT. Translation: CASSWGPTSGNTIYF.

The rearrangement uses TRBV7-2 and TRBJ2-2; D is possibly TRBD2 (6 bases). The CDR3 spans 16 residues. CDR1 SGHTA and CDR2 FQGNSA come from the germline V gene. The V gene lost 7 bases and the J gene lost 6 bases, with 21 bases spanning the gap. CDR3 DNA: TGTGCCAGCAACATATACGGCGGGGTTATGGCCGGGGAGCTGTTTTTT. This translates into CASNIYGGVMAGELFF. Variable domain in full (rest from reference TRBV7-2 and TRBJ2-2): GAGVSQSPSNKVTEKGKDVELRCDPISGHTALYWYRQSLGQGLEFLIYFQGNSAPDKSGLPSDRFSAERTGGSVSTLTIQRTQQEDSAVYLCASNIYGGVMAGELFFGEGSRLTVL.

This CDR3 is CASSPLTGTGGTEAFF. CDR3 coding DNA: TGTGCCAGCTCACCATTGACAGGGACAGGGGGCACTGAAGCTTTCTTT. V usage is TRBV18 and J usage is TRBJ1-1; TRBD1 matches at 11 bases. After removal of 2 bases from V and 4 bases from J, the junction contained 6 bases not matched to a gene. CDR3 size: 16 residues. Germline-derived CDR1 and CDR2 are KGHSH and LQKENI.

The CDR3 is CASSLVGTEQFF. The DNA for the CDR3 is TGTGCCAGCAGCTTAGTCGGAACTGAGCAGTTCTTC. The rearrangement links TRBV7-9 to TRBJ2-1; D remains ambiguous. Germline CDR1 SEHNR, CDR2 FQNEAQ (reference sequence). Trimming took off 1 base at V and 9 bases at J, with 7 bases between the two ends. This CDR3 comprises 12 residues.

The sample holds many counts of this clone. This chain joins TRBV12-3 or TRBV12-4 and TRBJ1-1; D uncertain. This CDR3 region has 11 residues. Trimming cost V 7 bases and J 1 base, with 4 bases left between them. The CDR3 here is CASIKNTEAFF. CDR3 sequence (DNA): TGTGCCAGCATAAAGAACACTGAAGCTTTCTTT.

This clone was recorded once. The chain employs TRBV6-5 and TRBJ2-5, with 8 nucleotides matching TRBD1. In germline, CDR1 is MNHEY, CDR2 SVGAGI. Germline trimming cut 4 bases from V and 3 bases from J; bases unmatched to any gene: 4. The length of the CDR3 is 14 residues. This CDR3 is CASSFLTGEETQYF. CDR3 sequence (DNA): TGTGCCAGCAGTTTTCTGACAGGGGAAGAGACCCAGTACTTC.

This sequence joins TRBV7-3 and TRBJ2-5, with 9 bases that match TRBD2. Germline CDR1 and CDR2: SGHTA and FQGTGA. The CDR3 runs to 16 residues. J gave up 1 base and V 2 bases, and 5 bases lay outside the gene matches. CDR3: CASSLASGVTQETQYF. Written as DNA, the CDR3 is TGTGCCAGCAGCTTAGCTAGCGGGGTAACCCAAGAGACCCAGTACTTC.

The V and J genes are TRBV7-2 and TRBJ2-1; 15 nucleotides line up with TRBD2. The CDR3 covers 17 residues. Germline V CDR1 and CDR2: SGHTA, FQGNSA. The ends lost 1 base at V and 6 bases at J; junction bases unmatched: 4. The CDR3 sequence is CASSLGGLAGGLNEQFF. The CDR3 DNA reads TGTGCCAGCAGCTTAGGAGGACTAGCGGGGGGGCTCAATGAGCAGTTCTTC.

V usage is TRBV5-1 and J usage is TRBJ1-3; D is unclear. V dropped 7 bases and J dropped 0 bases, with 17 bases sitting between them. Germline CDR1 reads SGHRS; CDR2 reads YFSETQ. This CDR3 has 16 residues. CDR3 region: CASSRTDPSSGNTIYF. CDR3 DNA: TGCGCCAGCTCCAGGACGGACCCCTCCTCTGGAAACACCATATATTTT.

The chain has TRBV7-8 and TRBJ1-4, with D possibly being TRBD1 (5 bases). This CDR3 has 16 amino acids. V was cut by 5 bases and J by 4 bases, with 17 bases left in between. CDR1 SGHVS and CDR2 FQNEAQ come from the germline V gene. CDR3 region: CASSPDNGAYNEKLFF. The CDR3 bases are TGTGCCAGCAGCCCCGACAACGGGGCCTATAATGAAAAACTGTTTTTT.

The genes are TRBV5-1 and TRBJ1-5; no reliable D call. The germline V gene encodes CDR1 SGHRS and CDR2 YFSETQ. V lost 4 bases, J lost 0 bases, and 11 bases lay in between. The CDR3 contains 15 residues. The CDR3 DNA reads TGCGCCAGCAGCGAGGCCGGGAATAGCAATCAGCCCCAGCATTTT. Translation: CASSEAGNSNQPQHF. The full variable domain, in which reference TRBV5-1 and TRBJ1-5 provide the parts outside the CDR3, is KAGVTQTPRYLIKTRGQQVTLSCSPISGHRSVSWYQQTPGQGLQFLFEYFSETQRNKGNFPGRFSGRQFSNSRSEMNVSTLELGDSALYLCASSEAGNSNQPQHFGDGTRLSIL.

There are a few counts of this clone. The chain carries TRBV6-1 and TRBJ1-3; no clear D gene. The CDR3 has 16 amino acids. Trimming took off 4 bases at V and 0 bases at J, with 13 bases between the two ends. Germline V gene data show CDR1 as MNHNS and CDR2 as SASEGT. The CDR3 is CASSVPKGNSGNTIYF. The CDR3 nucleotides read TGTGCCAGCAGTGTCCCCAAGGGTAACTCTGGAAACACCATATATTTT.